The 8 T cell receptor beta chains listed next were all sequenced from one sample in a study of blood T cell repertoires in COVID-19. Repertoires were generated with immunoSEQ multiplex PCR, while TCRdb's copy carries only in-frame clones and drops some. The top ten clones hold about 5.9% of a sample with roughly 100,000 clones, roughly 69% of them seen once. The specimen was peripheral blood. These receptors came from a man older than 75 with acute or convalescent COVID-19.

This chain connects TRBV18 to TRBJ2-2; D gene unclear. Trimming left V 8 bases short and J 6 bases short, with 22 bases between. CDR3 size: 16 residues. The V gene's germline CDR1 is KGHSH and CDR2 LQKENI. CDR3 amino acids: CASDSRSEVLAGELFF. DNA of the CDR3: TGTGCCAGCGACTCACGGTCCGAGGTATTAGCCGGGGAGCTGTTTTTT.

This clone was seen more than once but under ten times. The V call is TRBV28, the J call TRBJ1-5; D perhaps matches TRBD1 (5 bases). Germline assignment: CDR1 MDHEN and CDR2 SYDVKM. The CDR3 totals 15 residues. The V end was cut by 4 bases, the J end by 11 bases, with 21 bases between. CDR3 DNA: TGTGCCAGCAGTTCCCTCGGGGGTGGGGGAGGAGCCCAGCATTTT. This sequence encodes CASSSLGGGGGAQHF.

Written as DNA, the CDR3 is TGTGCCAGCAGCGTAAGCCCGGGACTAGCCACAGATACGCAGTATTTT. It is translated as CASSVSPGLATDTQYF. This chain links TRBV9 with TRBJ2-3, with 9 bases identical to TRBD2. V was pared by 1 base and J by 2 bases, with 5 bases of the junction left unmatched. Germline CDR1 reads SGDLS; CDR2 reads YYNGEE. CDR3 length equals 16 residues.

The sample holds a few counts of this clone. The chain joins TRBV5-1 to TRBJ2-1; TRBD2 agrees at 11 bases. After removal of 4 bases from V and 9 bases from J, the junction contained 27 bases not matched to a gene. CDR1 is SGHRS, CDR2 YFSETQ, per germline. CDR3 size: 21 residues. The CDR3, as DNA: TGCGCCAGCAGCCCGGGGGGCTCCGGGACTAGCGGCTCCCGACCACGCGGTGAGCAGTTCTTC. It translates to CASSPGGSGTSGSRPRGEQFF.

The chain employs TRBV19 and TRBJ2-7, with D possibly being TRBD1 (5 bases). The ends were cut back, 5 bases at V and 4 bases at J, with 9 bases in the middle. This CDR3 has 12 residues. CDR1 is LNHDA and CDR2 is SQIVND in the germline V gene (reference sequence). CDR3 nucleotide sequence: TGTGCCAGTAGTGCCCAGGGTTACGAGCAGTACTTC. Its translation is CASSAQGYEQYF.

The V call is TRBV5-6, the J call TRBJ2-7; 8 bases map to TRBD1. This CDR3 is built from 15 residues. Germline V gene sequence: CDR1 SGHDT, CDR2 YYEEEE. Trimming at V came to 4 bases and at J to 2 bases, leaving 8 bases not matched to a gene. CDR3 region: CASSLLGQAPYEQYF. CDR3 sequence (DNA): TGTGCCAGCAGCCTCCTGGGACAGGCCCCCTACGAGCAGTACTTC.

The count of this clone is one. The chain joins TRBV18 to TRBJ2-1; D uncertain. Deletions cut 3 bases from V and 3 bases from J, with 6 bases between. Germline V gene data show CDR1 as KGHSH and CDR2 as LQKENI. The length of the CDR3 is 13 residues. CDR3 protein: CASSPNGYNEQFF. In DNA, the CDR3 is TGTGCCAGCTCACCGAACGGCTACAATGAGCAGTTCTTC.

The J gene is TRBJ2-3, the V gene TRBV7-8; 9 nucleotides line up with TRBD2. CDR1 and CDR2 (germline): SGHVS, FQNEAQ. CDR3 size: 17 residues. V lost 1 base and J lost 0; bases outside the gene matches: 5. CDR3: CASSLVSSGKSTDTQYF. CDR3 coding DNA: TGTGCCAGCAGCTTAGTTTCTAGCGGGAAAAGCACAGATACGCAGTATTTT. Combining the CDR3 with reference TRBV7-8 and TRBJ2-3 gives the whole variable domain GAGVSQSPRYKVAKRGQDVALRCDPISGHVSLFWYQQALGQGPEFLTYFQNEAQLDKSGLPSDRFFAERPEGSVSTLKIQRTQQEDSAVYLCASSLVSSGKSTDTQYFGPGTRLTVL.